Detailed here is one TCR beta chain. This record belongs to a study of CD8+ T cells in alopecia areata. About the research overall: Treated patients were given oral tofacitinib, which was dosed at 5 to 10 mg twice daily. For 6 to 18 months, tofacitinib was taken, and 6 months off drug followed.

Peripheral blood samples and lesional scalp punch biopsies were obtained from alopecia areata patients. RNA extraction and reverse transcription yielded cDNA as sequencing template. Sequencing was performed with immunoSEQ multiplex PCR; in TCRdb, only in-frame clones are kept and a portion is missing. Among over 9,000 clones listed, around 67% were seen once. CDR3 length equals 14 residues. CDR1 MNHNS and CDR2 SASEGT come from the germline V gene. With 10 bases removed from V and 0 bases from J, the gap between germline ends came to 13 bases. J is TRBJ2-1 and V is TRBV6-1, with D unresolved. The TCR comes from a human donor with alopecia areata. Sequencing input: skin. The CDR3 sequence: CATAERSSYNEQFF. The CDR3 region has the DNA TGTGCCACGGCGGAAAGGAGCTCCTACAATGAGCAGTTCTTC.